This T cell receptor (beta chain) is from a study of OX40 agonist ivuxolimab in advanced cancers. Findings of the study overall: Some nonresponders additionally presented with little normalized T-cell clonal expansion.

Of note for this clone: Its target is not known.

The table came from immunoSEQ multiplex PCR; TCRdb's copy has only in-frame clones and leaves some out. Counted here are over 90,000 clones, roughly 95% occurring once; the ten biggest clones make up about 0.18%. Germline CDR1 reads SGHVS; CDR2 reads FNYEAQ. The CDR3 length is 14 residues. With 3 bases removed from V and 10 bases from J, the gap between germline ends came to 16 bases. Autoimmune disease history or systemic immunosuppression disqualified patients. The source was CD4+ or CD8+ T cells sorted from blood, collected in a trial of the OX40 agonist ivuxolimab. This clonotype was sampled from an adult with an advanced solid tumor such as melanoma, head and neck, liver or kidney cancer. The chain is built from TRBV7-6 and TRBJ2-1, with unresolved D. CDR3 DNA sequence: TGTGCCAGCAGCTTCGAATCCCTTTCAGGAGAGCAGTTCTTC. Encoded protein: CASSFESLSGEQFF.